These T cell receptor beta chains were read from a single sample in a study of identifying expanded T cells in peripheral blood. Method: immunoSEQ multiplex PCR; TCRdb's copy keeps in-frame clones and lacks some. Of about 100,000 clones in the sample, about 86% were seen once. The sample consisted of blood. The receptor set was obtained from a person aged 18 to 70 in good health. Both conserved end residues are part of each CDR3. A D gene is named only where the DNA matches it firmly. Size tells how often a clone was seen (once, few, many) or the class of an expanded clone, and some rows leave it out.

v_gene,j_gene,abundance,d_gene,CDR3aa,CDR3nt
TRBV4-3,TRBJ2-1,NA,NA,CASSQVFGGREQFF,TGCGCCAGCAGCCAAGTCTTTGGCGGGCGTGAGCAGTTCTTC
TRBV18,TRBJ1-3,once,TRBD1,CASSPRGLGGNTIYF,TGTGCCAGCTCACCAAGGGGGCTTGGAGGAAACACCATATATTTT
TRBV5-1,TRBJ1-5,NA,TRBD1,CASSLTGTGVQPQHF,TGCGCCAGCAGCTTAACCGGGACAGGGGTTCAGCCCCAGCATTTT
TRBV11-3,TRBJ1-5,NA,NA,CASSLGRDQPQHF,TGTGCCAGCAGCTTAGGAAGGGATCAGCCCCAGCATTTT
TRBV7-2,TRBJ2-7,NA,NA,CASSLKSAYEQYF,TGTGCCAGCAGCTTAAAGTCGGCGTACGAGCAGTACTTC
TRBV7-9,TRBJ2-1,NA,TRBD2,CASSPPGLGFYNEQFF,TGTGCCAGCAGCCCACCGGGACTAGGCTTCTACAATGAGCAGTTCTTC
TRBV29-1,TRBJ1-1,once,NA,CSVVQFLREKGLQIGAFF,TGCAGCGTTGTTCAGTTCTTAAGGGAGAAGGGTTTGCAAATTGGAGCTTTCTTT
TRBV18,TRBJ1-6,NA,TRBD1,CASSPVATGEGSPLHF,TGTGCCAGCTCCCCTGTTGCGACAGGGGAGGGATCACCCCTCCACTTT
TRBV6-1,TRBJ1-5,once,NA,CASSAPPGNKLDFHQPQHF,TGTGCCAGCAGTGCGCCCCCGGGGAACAAACTAGACTTCCATCAGCCCCAGCATTTT
TRBV30,TRBJ2-2,NA,NA,CAWSVGSGLVRAGELFF,TGTGCCTGGAGTGTAGGGTCAGGGTTGGTTCGTGCCGGGGAGCTGTTTTTT
TRBV6-1,TRBJ1-2,NA,NA,CASSEALTGHRDGYTF,TGTGCCAGCAGTGAAGCGCTTACTGGCCATAGGGACGGCTACACCTTC
TRBV11-3,TRBJ1-3,once,NA,CASSPHISSGNTIYF,TGTGCCAGCAGCCCACATATCTCCTCTGGAAACACCATATATTTT
TRBV19,TRBJ2-1,NA,TRBD1,CASSISGTGLGNEQFF,TGTGCCAGTAGTATTTCGGGGACAGGGCTGGGTAATGAGCAGTTCTTC
TRBV7-6,TRBJ1-2,few,NA,CASSASQGLEAYGYTF,TGTGCCAGCAGCGCAAGCCAGGGGCTCGAGGCGTATGGCTACACCTTC
TRBV7-2,TRBJ1-2,NA,NA,CASSLGSVYYGYTF,TGTGCCAGCAGCTTAGGTTCTGTGTACTATGGCTACACCTTC
TRBV6-4,TRBJ2-3,NA,TRBD2,CASSGTSGGADTQYF,TGTGCCAGCAGCGGGACTAGCGGGGGGGCAGATACGCAGTATTTT
TRBV7-9,TRBJ1-2,NA,NA,CASSPKQGLTGGYTF,TGTGCCAGCAGCCCAAAACAGGGATTGACGGGAGGCTACACCTTC
TRBV5-1,TRBJ1-1,NA,NA,CASSTQGGNTEAFF,TGCGCCAGCAGTACCCAAGGCGGAAACACTGAAGCTTTCTTT
TRBV4-3,TRBJ1-2,few,TRBD1,CASSHGTGQDYGYTF,TGCGCCAGCAGCCATGGGACAGGGCAAGACTATGGCTACACCTTC
TRBV6-5,TRBJ1-6,NA,TRBD1,CASKGQYNSPLHF,TGTGCCAGCAAGGGACAGTATAATTCACCCCTCCACTTT